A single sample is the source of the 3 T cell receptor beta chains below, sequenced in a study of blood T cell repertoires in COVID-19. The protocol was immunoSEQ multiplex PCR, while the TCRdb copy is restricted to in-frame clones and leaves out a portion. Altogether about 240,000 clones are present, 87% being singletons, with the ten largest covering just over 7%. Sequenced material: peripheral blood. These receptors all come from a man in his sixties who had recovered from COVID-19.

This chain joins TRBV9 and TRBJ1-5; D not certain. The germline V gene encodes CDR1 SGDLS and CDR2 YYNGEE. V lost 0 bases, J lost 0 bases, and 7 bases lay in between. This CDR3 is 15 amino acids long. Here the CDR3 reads CASSVGAHSNQPQHF. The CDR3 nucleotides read TGTGCCAGCAGCGTAGGTGCACATAGCAATCAGCCCCAGCATTTT.

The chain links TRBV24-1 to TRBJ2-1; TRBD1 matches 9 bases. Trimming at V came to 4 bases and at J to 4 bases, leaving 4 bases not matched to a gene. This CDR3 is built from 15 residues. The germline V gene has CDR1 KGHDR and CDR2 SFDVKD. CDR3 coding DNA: TGTGCCACCAGTGACCCCGGGACAGGGTACAATGAGCAGTTCTTC. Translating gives CATSDPGTGYNEQFF.

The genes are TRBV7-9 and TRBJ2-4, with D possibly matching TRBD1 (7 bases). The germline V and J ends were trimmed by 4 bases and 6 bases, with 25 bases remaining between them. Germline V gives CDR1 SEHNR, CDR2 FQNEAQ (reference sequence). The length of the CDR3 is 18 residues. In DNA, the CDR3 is TGTGCCAGCAGCTCACCCCGCCCCGACAGGGAGGCTCCAAACATTCAGTACTTC. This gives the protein CASSSPRPDREAPNIQYF. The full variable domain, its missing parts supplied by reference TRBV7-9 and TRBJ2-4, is DTGVSQNPRHKITKRGQNVTFRCDPISEHNRLYWYRQTLGQGPEFLTYFQNEAQLEKSRLLSDRFSAERPKGSFSTLEIQRTEQGDSAMYLCASSSPRPDREAPNIQYFGAGTRLSVL.